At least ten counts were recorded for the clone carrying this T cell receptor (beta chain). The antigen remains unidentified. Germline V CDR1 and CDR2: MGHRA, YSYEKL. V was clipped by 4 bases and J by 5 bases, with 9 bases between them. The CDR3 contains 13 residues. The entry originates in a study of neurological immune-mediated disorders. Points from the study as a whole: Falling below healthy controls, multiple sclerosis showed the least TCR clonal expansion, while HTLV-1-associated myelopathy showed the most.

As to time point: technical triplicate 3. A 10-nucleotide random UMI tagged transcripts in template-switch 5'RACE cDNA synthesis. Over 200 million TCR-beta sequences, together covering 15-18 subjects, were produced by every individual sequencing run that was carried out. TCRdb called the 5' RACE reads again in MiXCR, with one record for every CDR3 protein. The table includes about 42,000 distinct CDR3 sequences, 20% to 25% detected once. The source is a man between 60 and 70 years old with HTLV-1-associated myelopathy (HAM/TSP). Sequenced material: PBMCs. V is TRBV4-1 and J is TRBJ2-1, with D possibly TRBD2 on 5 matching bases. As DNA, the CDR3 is TGCGCCAGCAGCCCAGCGGAGAACAATGAGCAGTTCTTC. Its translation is CASSPAENNEQFF.